Below are 3 T cell receptor beta chains sequenced from a single sample in a study of immune evolution from preneoplasia to lung adenocarcinoma. Generated by immunoSEQ multiplex PCR, the TCRdb table keeps only in-frame clones and is missing some. The sample records 9,000 to 13,000 clones, 86% being singletons. The sequenced sample consisted of FFPE invasive lung adenocarcinoma tissue. The source is a person aged 65 to 85 with invasive lung adenocarcinoma.

The V gene is TRBV7-2, the J gene TRBJ1-1; no clear D. This CDR3 comprises 14 residues. V shed 4 bases and J shed 4 bases, with 13 bases lying between them. Per the germline V gene, CDR1 is SGHTA and CDR2 is FQGNSA. Here the CDR3 reads CASSSPTRSTEAFF. The DNA for the CDR3 is TGTGCCAGCAGCTCGCCCACGCGCAGCACTGAAGCTTTCTTT.

The CDR3 protein is CASSPQGPGPQHF. The DNA of the CDR3 is TGTGCCAGCAGCCCACAGGGGCCAGGGCCCCAGCATTTT. The chain joins TRBV28 to TRBJ1-5, with 7 bases identical to TRBD1. Per germline, CDR1 MDHEN and CDR2 SYDVKM. V lost 6 bases, J lost 9 bases, and 8 bases stayed unmatched. The CDR3 loop spans 13 amino acids.

The J gene is TRBJ1-5, the V gene TRBV15, with unresolved D. The germline gives CDR1 LNHNV, CDR2 YYDKDF (reference sequence). The CDR3 runs to 14 residues. V dropped 3 bases and J dropped 11 bases, with 17 bases sitting between them. The CDR3 DNA is TGTGCCACCAGCAGTGGAGTGAACCTTAGGTCCCAGCATTTT. Protein: CATSSGVNLRSQHF.